These 9 T cell receptor beta chains were all obtained from the same sample, sequenced in a study of T cell responses to AZD1222 COVID-19 vaccine. TCRdb's copy holds only in-frame clones and misses some; the assay was immunoSEQ multiplex PCR. The data show tens of thousands of clones, 80% to 95% seen once. Sequences were derived from peripheral blood, sampled 28 days after the second AZD1222 dose. The receptors come from an adult who received the AZD1222 COVID-19 vaccine.

The rearrangement links TRBV18 to TRBJ1-2, with 7 bases matching TRBD1. Germline lookup yields CDR1 KGHSH and CDR2 LQKENI. The V gene end was trimmed by 2 bases and the J gene end by 1 base; junction bases not matched to a gene: 7. The CDR3 is 16 residues long. This chain's CDR3 is CASSPRTGGINYGYTF. CDR3 DNA: TGTGCCAGCTCACCAAGGACAGGCGGCATTAACTATGGCTACACCTTC.

The rearrangement links TRBV7-3 to TRBJ1-1; 7 bases line up with TRBD1. This CDR3 contains 13 residues. Germline CDR1 is SGHTA and CDR2 is FQGTGA. With 4 bases clipped from V and 4 bases from J, the junction kept 3 bases outside the gene matches. The CDR3: CASSSTGRTEAFF. The CDR3 coding sequence is TGTGCCAGCAGCTCGACAGGGCGCACTGAAGCTTTCTTT.

This clone was seen once. The rearrangement links TRBV9 to TRBJ1-3; TRBD1 matches at 7 bases. In germline, CDR1 is SGDLS, CDR2 YYNGEE. The junction had 3 bases not matched to a gene; V was cut back by 0 bases and J by 0 bases. CDR3 size: 16 residues. Written as DNA, the CDR3 is TGTGCCAGCAGCGTAGTGGCAGGGGGCTCTGGAAACACCATATATTTT. Translating it yields CASSVVAGGSGNTIYF.

This chain connects TRBV3-1 (or the pseudogene TRBV3-2) to TRBJ1-1, with TRBD1 matching over 7 bases. In germline, CDR1 is LGHDT, CDR2 YNNKEL (reference sequence). J lost 11 bases, V lost 4 bases, and 10 bases had no gene match. The CDR3 covers 13 residues. The CDR3 DNA is TGTGCCAGCAGCCTACCCGGGACAGTTGGCGCTTTCTTT. It codes for CASSLPGTVGAFF.

This clone was seen only once. The chain has TRBV5-1 and TRBJ1-2, with D possibly TRBD1 on 5 matching bases. V was clipped by 0 bases and J by 3 bases, with 9 bases between them. The CDR3 spans 14 residues. Germline V gives CDR1 SGHRS, CDR2 YFSETQ. CDR3 sequence: CASSLAGRDYGYTF. DNA for the CDR3: TGCGCCAGCAGCTTGGCAGGGAGGGACTATGGCTACACCTTC.

In its sample, this clone was seen once. The genes are TRBV7-6 and TRBJ2-5, with 9 bases that match TRBD1. The CDR3 is 15 residues long. The V gene end was trimmed by 6 bases and the J gene end by 1 base; junction bases not matched to a gene: 6. Germline CDR1 reads SGHVS; CDR2 reads FNYEAQ. Here the CDR3 reads CASRTGTGSQETQYF. DNA of the CDR3: TGTGCCAGCAGGACCGGGACAGGGTCCCAAGAGACCCAGTACTTC. The full variable domain, rest sourced from reference TRBV7-6 and TRBJ2-5, is GAGVSQSPRYKVTKRGQDVALRCDPISGHVSLYWYRQALGQGPEFLTYFNYEAQQDKSGLPNDRFSAERPEGSISTLTIQRTEQRDSAMYRCASRTGTGSQETQYFGPGTRLLVL.

This rearrangement joins TRBV5-1 to TRBJ1-4; D remains ambiguous. The V end lost 4 bases, the J end lost 8 bases, and 15 bases lay between the germline ends. The CDR3 loop spans 14 amino acids. Germline CDR1 SGHRS, CDR2 YFSETQ. CDR3 sequence (DNA): TGCGCCAGCAGCCCCGGGGTCCTGGGCGAAAAACTGTTTTTT. Its protein is CASSPGVLGEKLFF.

V and J are TRBV24-1 and TRBJ2-7; possibly TRBD1 for D (7 bases). This CDR3 is built from 14 residues. Germline V lookup: CDR1 KGHDR, CDR2 SFDVKD. V dropped 6 bases and J dropped 1 base, with 12 bases sitting between them. The CDR3 bases are TGTGCCACCAGTTCGACAGGGAGGTCCTACGAGCAGTACTTC. Amino acid sequence: CATSSTGRSYEQYF.

About this clone itself: One end of the junction is discordant with germline, which a read error may explain. J is TRBJ1-3 and V is TRBV6-6; D is unclear. The CDR3 is 14 amino acids. Germline CDR1 is MNHNY and CDR2 is SVGAGI (reference sequence). The chain's CDR3 is CGSEVRDSGNTIYF. CDR3 coding DNA: TGCGGGAGTGAGGTCAGAGACTCTGGAAACACCATATATTTT.